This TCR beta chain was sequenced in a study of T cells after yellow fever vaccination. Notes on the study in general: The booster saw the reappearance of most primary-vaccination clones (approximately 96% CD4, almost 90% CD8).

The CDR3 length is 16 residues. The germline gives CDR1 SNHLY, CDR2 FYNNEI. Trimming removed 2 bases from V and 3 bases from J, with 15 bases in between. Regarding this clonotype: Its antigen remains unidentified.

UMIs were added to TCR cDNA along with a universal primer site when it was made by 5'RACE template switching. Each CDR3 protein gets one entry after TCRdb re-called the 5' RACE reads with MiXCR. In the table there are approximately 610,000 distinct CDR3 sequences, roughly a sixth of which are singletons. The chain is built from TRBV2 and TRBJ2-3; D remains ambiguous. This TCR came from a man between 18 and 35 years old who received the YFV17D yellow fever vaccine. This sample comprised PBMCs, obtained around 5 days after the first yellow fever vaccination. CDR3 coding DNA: TGTGCCAGCAGTGAATACGGGCAATTGACTACAGATACGCAGTATTTT. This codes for CASSEYGQLTTDTQYF. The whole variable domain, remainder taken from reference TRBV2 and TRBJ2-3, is EPEVTQTPSHQVTQMGQEVILRCVPISNHLYFYWYRQILGQKVEFLVSFYNNEISEKSEIFDDQFSVERPDGSNFTLKIRSTKLEDSAMYFCASSEYGQLTTDTQYFGPGTRLTVL.